Following are 24 T cell receptor beta chains from one sample sequenced in a study of cytomegalovirus exposure and HLA in healthy donors. PCR was performed using 60 Vbeta and 13 Jbeta primers. Only in-frame clones appear in the TCRdb table, and some are missing; sequencing was by immunoSEQ multiplex PCR. Among about 51,000 clones listed, around 85% were seen once. Sequencing was carried out using PBMCs. The receptors come from a boy between 10 and 17 years old in good health and CMV-seropositive.

The chain couples TRBV13 to TRBJ1-6; no firm D call. The ends were cut back, 3 bases at V and 9 bases at J, with 6 bases in the middle. Germline V gene sequence: CDR1 PRHDT, CDR2 FYEKMQ (reference sequence). The CDR3 runs 12 residues. The CDR3: CASSFGVSPLHF. DNA of the CDR3: TGTGCCAGCAGCTTCGGGGTTTCACCCCTCCACTTT.

Here the CDR3 DNA reads TGCAGCGTTGTAGGGGGGGAAATGGCTGGGGCCAACGTCCTGACTTTC. As protein: CSVVGGEMAGANVLTF. The chain carries TRBV29-1 and TRBJ2-6, with D maybe TRBD2 (7 bases). CDR3 size: 16 residues. Germline-derived CDR1 and CDR2 are SQVTM and ANQGSEA. Trimming stripped 4 bases from V and 2 bases from J, with 15 bases between. Using reference TRBV29-1 and TRBJ2-6 for the parts outside the CDR3, the full variable domain is SAVISQKPSRDICQRGTSLTIQCQVDSQVTMMFWYRQQPGQSLTLIATANQGSEATYESGFVIDKFPISRPNLTFSTLTVSNMSPEDSSIYLCSVVGGEMAGANVLTFGAGSRLTVL.

V gene TRBV7-5 combines with J gene TRBJ2-4; no check of the table's D call, TRBD2, against the DNA was made. TRBV7-5 is tagged as a pseudogene. The CDR3 loop spans 16 amino acids. The CDR3 coding sequence is TGTGCCAGAAGCTCGCGCAGCGGGGGAGCCAAAAACATTCAGTACTTC. Its protein product is CARSSRSGGAKNIQYF.

V usage is TRBV14 and J usage is TRBJ1-5, with a weak D call TRBD1 (5 bases). The V and J ends lost 4 bases and 5 bases respectively, with 9 bases between them. Germline V gene data show CDR1 as SGHDN and CDR2 as FVKESK. This CDR3 is built from 13 residues. CDR3 sequence: CASSPGLDQPQHF. Here the CDR3 DNA reads TGTGCCAGCAGCCCAGGGTTAGATCAGCCCCAGCATTTT.

This sequence joins TRBV4-1 and TRBJ2-3; TRBD1 is a possible D gene (5 bases). Trimming left V 3 bases short and J 5 bases short, with 12 bases between. This CDR3 comprises 14 residues. The germline V gene has CDR1 MGHRA and CDR2 YSYEKL. The CDR3 coding sequence is TGCGCCAGCAGCCAGGTTAGGGGCGAAGATACGCAGTATTTT. Its protein product is CASSQVRGEDTQYF.

The chain links TRBV6-5 to TRBJ2-7; a possible D gene is TRBD1 (5 bases). Trimming cost V 8 bases and J 5 bases, with 13 bases left between them. Germline V gene data show CDR1 as MNHEY and CDR2 as SVGAGI. The CDR3 is 12 residues long. CDR3 sequence (DNA): TGTGCCAGCCAGGCAGGGCCCCACGAGCAGTACTTC. This encodes CASQAGPHEQYF.

This chain uses TRBV7-3 with TRBJ1-1; perhaps TRBD1 as D (6 bases). The CDR3 has 15 amino acids. Germline V gene sequence: CDR1 SGHTA, CDR2 FQGTGA. Trimming left V 5 bases short and J 1 base short, with 14 bases between. The CDR3 loop reads CASSSNARGNTEAFF. The CDR3 DNA is TGTGCCAGCAGCAGCAATGCCAGGGGGAACACTGAAGCTTTCTTT.

This chain connects TRBV6-5 to TRBJ2-3; TRBD2 aligns across 11 bases. After removal of 2 bases from V and 4 bases from J, the junction contained 2 bases not matched to a gene. This CDR3 is built from 15 residues. Germline lookup yields CDR1 MNHEY and CDR2 SVGAGI. CDR3 bases: TGTGCCAGCAGTTACACTAGCGGGGGTTCAGATACGCAGTATTTT. Amino acids: CASSYTSGGSDTQYF.

The chain employs TRBV2 and TRBJ2-6, with 7 bases fitting TRBD2. The CDR3 loop spans 14 amino acids. In germline, CDR1 is SNHLY, CDR2 FYNNEI. V lost 11 bases to trimming and J lost 2 bases; unmatched junction nucleotides: 6. The CDR3 DNA reads TGTGCCTCACTTCGGGAGGCTGGGGCCAACGTCCTGACTTTC. Residues: CASLREAGANVLTF.

The genes are TRBV6-5 and TRBJ1-6, with 8 bases that match TRBD1. J lost 5 bases, V lost 2 bases, and 2 bases had no gene match. The CDR3 length is 15 residues. Germline V gives CDR1 MNHEY, CDR2 SVGAGI. CDR3 amino acids: CASSYGTGDNSPLHF. CDR3 nucleotide sequence: TGTGCCAGCAGTTACGGGACAGGAGATAATTCACCCCTCCACTTT.

The chain links TRBV5-4 to TRBJ2-7; a weak D match, TRBD2 (6 bases). The ends were cut back, 5 bases at V and 0 bases at J, with 21 bases in the middle. The CDR3 runs 17 residues. The germline V gene encodes CDR1 SGHNT and CDR2 YYREEE (reference sequence). The CDR3 protein is CASSNVTGSSSSYEQYF. The CDR3 DNA reads TGTGCCAGCAGTAATGTGACCGGGAGCTCAAGCTCCTACGAGCAGTACTTC. Full variable domain (remainder filled in from reference TRBV5-4 and TRBJ2-7): ETGVTQSPTHLIKTRGQQVTLRCSSQSGHNTVSWYQQALGQGPQFIFQYYREEENGRGNFPPRFSGLQFPNYSSELNVNALELDDSALYLCASSNVTGSSSSYEQYFGPGTRLTVT.

This clone is a singleton in its sample. This chain joins TRBV5-1 and TRBJ2-1; 10 nucleotides match TRBD2. The CDR3 loop spans 14 amino acids. Germline lookup yields CDR1 SGHRS and CDR2 YFSETQ. Trimming removed 1 base from V and 10 bases from J; junction bases left unmatched: 5. The CDR3 here is CASSLWLAGVEQFF. Written as DNA, the CDR3 is TGCGCCAGCAGCTTGTGGCTAGCGGGGGTCGAGCAGTTCTTC.

This chain links TRBV7-3 with TRBJ2-2; TRBD2 matches at 8 bases. In germline, CDR1 is SGHTA, CDR2 FQGTGA. This CDR3 comprises 15 residues. After removal of 4 bases from V and 5 bases from J, the junction contained 6 bases not matched to a gene. The CDR3 sequence: CASSSGRGVTGELFF. CDR3 bases: TGTGCCAGCAGCTCTGGGCGGGGGGTTACCGGGGAGCTGTTTTTT.

The rearrangement uses TRBV4-1 and TRBJ2-3, with 12 positions matching TRBD2. J lost 2 bases, V lost 1 base, and 7 bases had no gene match. The CDR3 length is 18 residues. The germline V gene has CDR1 MGHRA and CDR2 YSYEKL. CDR3 residues: CASSQALAGGPATDTQYF. The CDR3 region has the DNA TGCGCCAGCAGCCAAGCTCTAGCGGGGGGGCCAGCCACAGATACGCAGTATTTT.

The chain links TRBV6-5 to TRBJ2-1, with 9 bases aligning to TRBD2. Unmatched junction bases numbered 2, after V lost 2 bases and J lost 6 bases. CDR3 length: 14 amino acids. Germline CDR1 is MNHEY and CDR2 is SVGAGI. The CDR3 nucleotides are TGTGCCAGCAGTTACGCGGGGGGGGTCAATGAGCAGTTCTTC. This encodes CASSYAGGVNEQFF.

Comments on this clone: At one of its ends the junction is not consistent with the germline gene, which may arise from a read error. CDR3 sequence: CSSSSKTGNYGYTF. The CDR3 nucleotides read TGTTCCAGCAGCTCTAAAACAGGGAACTATGGCTACACCTTC. The chain carries TRBV7-9 and TRBJ1-2; maybe TRBD1 (6 bases). CDR3 length: 14 residues. The V gene's germline CDR1 is SEHNR and CDR2 FQNEAQ (reference sequence).

This chain connects TRBV19 to TRBJ2-5, with TRBD2 matching 10 bases. The CDR3 consists of 15 residues. V was pared by 6 bases and J by 5 bases, with 9 bases of the junction left unmatched. In germline, CDR1 is LNHDA, CDR2 SQIVND (reference sequence). CDR3 DNA: TGTGCCAGTAGCCCAGCGGGGGGGCGGTTGGAGACCCAGTACTTC. This translates into CASSPAGGRLETQYF.

V is TRBV7-9 and J is TRBJ2-7, with 9 bases lining up with TRBD2. The CDR3 has 15 amino acids. Germline-derived CDR1 and CDR2 are SEHNR and FQNEAQ (reference sequence). J was trimmed by 0 bases and V by 2 bases; bases with no gene match: 2. The CDR3, as DNA: TGTGCCAGCAGCTTATATAGCGGGGGCTCCTACGAGCAGTACTTC. It translates to CASSLYSGGSYEQYF. The full variable domain, its missing parts supplied by reference TRBV7-9 and TRBJ2-7, is DTGVSQNPRHKITKRGQNVTFRCDPISEHNRLYWYRQTLGQGPEFLTYFQNEAQLEKSRLLSDRFSAERPKGSFSTLEIQRTEQGDSAMYLCASSLYSGGSYEQYFGPGTRLTVT.

V and J are TRBV6-5 and TRBJ1-4; 7 positions match TRBD1. Losses at the gene ends were 5 bases for V and 7 bases for J; bases not matched to a gene: 4. The CDR3 loop spans 13 amino acids. Looked up from germline, CDR1 is MNHEY and CDR2 is SVGAGI. The CDR3 DNA reads TGTGCCAGCAGTCACCAGGGGGGTGAAAAACTGTTTTTT. This gives the protein CASSHQGGEKLFF.

This clone was seen just once. This chain uses TRBV12-5 with TRBJ2-2; D remains unclear. V gave up 1 base and J gave up 2 bases, with 17 bases separating them. CDR1 and CDR2 (germline): LGHNT, FRNRAP. The CDR3 runs 18 residues. The CDR3 DNA follows: TGTGCTAGTGGTTTGGGGGTCAGCACACAGATTAACACCGGGGAGCTGTTTTTT. Protein: CASGLGVSTQINTGELFF.

V usage is TRBV9 and J usage is TRBJ1-4, with a weak D call TRBD1 (6 bases). V lost 4 bases to trimming and J lost 1 base, with 17 bases between them. This CDR3 has 17 residues. The germline gives CDR1 SGDLS, CDR2 YYNGEE. This CDR3 is CASSPGPGTRTNEKLFF. For the CDR3, the DNA is TGTGCCAGCAGCCCCGGTCCCGGGACAAGAACTAATGAAAAACTGTTTTTT.

The chain uses TRBV6-5 and TRBJ2-3, with 8 nucleotides matching TRBD2. V dropped 10 bases and J dropped 6; count of bases not matched to a gene: 9. Germline CDR1 and CDR2: MNHEY and SVGAGI. The CDR3 consists of 13 residues. This chain's CDR3 is CATGTGGQDTQYF. The CDR3 DNA follows: TGTGCCACCGGAACGGGGGGGCAGGATACGCAGTATTTT.

This rearrangement joins TRBV11-2 to TRBJ2-2; D perhaps matches TRBD1 (6 bases). The CDR3 length is 16 residues. CDR1 SGHAT and CDR2 FQNNGV come from the germline V gene. Trimming took 1 base from V and 1 from J, leaving 10 bases between them. The CDR3 region has the DNA TGTGCCAGCAGCTTAGGCTGGGGGCTGAACACCGGGGAGCTGTTTTTT. It specifies CASSLGWGLNTGELFF.

The J gene is TRBJ1-2, the V gene TRBV7-8; 7 bases fit TRBD1. The CDR3 is made up of 14 amino acids. Germline values: CDR1 SGHVS, CDR2 FQNEAQ. V lost 5 bases to trimming and J lost 4 bases; unmatched junction nucleotides: 7. The CDR3 bases are TGTGCCAGCAGCGCCGGGACAGTTCCCTATGGCTACACCTTC. This gives the protein CASSAGTVPYGYTF.